The rows below give T cell receptor beta chains drawn from one sample of a study of blood T cell repertoires in COVID-19. Measured with immunoSEQ multiplex PCR; TCRdb has only the in-frame clones, and not every one. This sample yields some 450,000 clones, of which about 91% are seen a single time; roughly 13% belongs to the top ten. The sequenced material came from peripheral blood. The receptors come from a woman in her forties or fifties with COVID-19, enrolled during active disease. CDR3s include the opening cysteine and the closing phenylalanine or tryptophan. The order of the fields is D gene, clone size, V gene, J gene, CDR3 DNA, CDR3 protein. The D gene is left open where the match is weak. Rows give clone size only sometimes, using once, few, many, or a class for an expanded clone.

D gene: NA
clone size: NA
V gene: TRBV9
J gene: TRBJ1-3
CDR3 DNA: TGTGCCAGCAGCGTAGGGGGGGTCGACCCTGGAAACACCATATATTTT
CDR3 protein: CASSVGGVDPGNTIYF

D gene: TRBD2
clone size: once
V gene: TRBV7-3
J gene: TRBJ2-3
CDR3 DNA: TGTGCCAGCAGCCCGCGCCCGACTAGCGGGGGGGCGGATACGCAGTATTTT
CDR3 protein: CASSPRPTSGGADTQYF

D gene: TRBD1
clone size: NA
V gene: TRBV5-1
J gene: TRBJ2-3
CDR3 DNA: TGCGCCAGCAGTAAGGGGGACAGGACTTCAGATACGCAGTATTTT
CDR3 protein: CASSKGDRTSDTQYF

D gene: NA
clone size: few
V gene: TRBV5-8
J gene: TRBJ1-1
CDR3 DNA: TGTGCCAGCAGCTTGGGCCCCGTCAGGAACACTGAAGCTTTCTTT
CDR3 protein: CASSLGPVRNTEAFF

D gene: TRBD2
clone size: NA
V gene: TRBV19
J gene: TRBJ2-3
CDR3 DNA: TGTGCCAGTAGTATCCTAGCGGGGGCCAACTATCCCCAGGGGACAGATACGCAGTATTTT
CDR3 protein: CASSILAGANYPQGTDTQYF

D gene: NA
clone size: NA
V gene: TRBV7-9
J gene: TRBJ2-1
CDR3 DNA: TGTGCCAGCAGCCCGAGGACGGGGGGCCAAAACGTGTTGAATGAGCAGTTCTTC
CDR3 protein: CASSPRTGGQNVLNEQFF

D gene: NA
clone size: NA
V gene: TRBV18
J gene: TRBJ1-1
CDR3 DNA: TGTGCCAGCTCGGAACAACTCGGGACTAACACTGAAGCTTTCTTT
CDR3 protein: CASSEQLGTNTEAFF

D gene: TRBD1
clone size: NA
V gene: TRBV7-6
J gene: TRBJ2-7
CDR3 DNA: TGTGCCAGCAGCTTCGCGGGACAGGGGCCCTACGAGCAGTACTTC
CDR3 protein: CASSFAGQGPYEQYF

D gene: TRBD1
clone size: NA
V gene: TRBV3-1/TRBV3-2
J gene: TRBJ1-4
CDR3 DNA: TGTGCCAGCAGCCAGACAGGGGCCGGAAAACTGTTTTTT
CDR3 protein: CASSQTGAGKLFF

D gene: NA
clone size: NA
V gene: TRBV19
J gene: TRBJ2-7
CDR3 DNA: TGTGCCAGTAGTATTGGCGGGGTAGACGAGCAGTACTTC
CDR3 protein: CASSIGGVDEQYF